A selection of T cell receptor beta chains follows, all from one sample in a study of blood T cell repertoires in COVID-19. Clones were read by immunoSEQ multiplex PCR, and TCRdb kept only the in-frame ones, dropping some. Of approximately 160,000 clones listed, more than 70% are singletons. Sequencing input: PBMCs or T cells enriched from blood (not recorded which). The source of these receptors is a man in his forties or fifties who had recovered from COVID-19. Each CDR3 is given with its conserved first and last residue. A D gene is named only where the DNA matches it firmly. The size entry is marked missing in some rows and otherwise reads once, few, many or a size class.

-,TRBD1,TRBV6-5,TRBJ1-1,CASSPYRGDDTEAFF,TGTGCCAGCAGCCCATACAGGGGCGATGACACTGAAGCTTTCTTT
-,-,TRBV7-8,TRBJ2-2,CASSPRDGELFF,TGTGCCAGCAGCCCCCGAGACGGGGAGCTGTTTTTT
-,TRBD1,TRBV5-1,TRBJ1-2,CASSPKSPGGGYYGYTF,TGCGCCAGCAGCCCCAAGTCCCCAGGGGGCGGTTACTATGGCTACACCTTC
-,TRBD2,TRBV5-4,TRBJ2-5,CASSSAGGPREETQYF,TGTGCCAGCAGCTCAGCGGGGGGGCCTCGGGAAGAGACCCAGTACTTC
-,TRBD1,TRBV7-8,TRBJ2-7,CASSSTRDRSKYEQYF,TGTGCCAGCAGCTCGACGCGGGACAGGTCTAAATACGAGCAGTACTTC
few,TRBD2,TRBV7-9,TRBJ2-1,CASSFTSGGYNEQFF,TGTGCCAGCAGCTTCACTAGCGGGGGTTACAATGAGCAGTTCTTC
-,-,TRBV24-1,TRBJ1-3,CATSNPAGNTIYF,TGTGCCACCAGTAACCCAGCTGGAAACACCATATATTTT
-,-,TRBV5-6,TRBJ1-1,CASSPTGSANTEAFF,TGTGCCAGCAGCCCAACAGGGTCGGCGAACACTGAAGCTTTCTTT
-,-,TRBV5-6,TRBJ1-4,CASSWQGGNEKLFF,TGTGCCAGCAGCTGGCAGGGCGGTAATGAAAAACTGTTTTTT
-,-,TRBV6-5,TRBJ1-5,CASSTGGLGNQPQHF,TGTGCCAGCAGTACGGGGGGCCTTGGCAATCAGCCCCAGCATTTT
few,-,TRBV18,TRBJ2-2,CASSPGQLANTGELFF,TGTGCCAGCTCACCTGGACAGCTCGCGAACACCGGGGAGCTGTTTTTT
-,TRBD1,TRBV7-6,TRBJ1-6,CASSRRTGLGNSPLHF,TGTGCCAGCAGCCGACGGACAGGGTTGGGTAATTCACCCCTCCACTTT
-,TRBD1,TRBV7-9,TRBJ2-5,CASSANRDRAGWKTQYF,TGTGCCAGCAGCGCCAACCGGGACAGGGCTGGATGGAAGACCCAGTACTTC
-,-,TRBV3-1/TRBV3-2,TRBJ2-6,CASSPMAGNSGANVLTF,TGTGCCAGCAGCCCGATGGCAGGAAACTCTGGGGCCAACGTCCTGACTTTC
-,-,TRBV5-1,TRBJ1-2,CASSPTDMGNGYTF,TGCGCCAGCAGCCCAACCGACATGGGCAATGGCTACACCTTC
-,TRBD2,TRBV5-1,TRBJ2-3,CASSWTLAGGSTDTQYF,TGCGCCAGCAGCTGGACCTTAGCGGGGGGGAGCACAGATACGCAGTATTTT
-,TRBD1,TRBV2,TRBJ2-3,CASSSDRVGTDTQYF,TGTGCCAGCAGTTCGGACAGGGTGGGCACAGATACGCAGTATTTT
-,TRBD2,TRBV7-8,TRBJ2-1,CASSLGGEGNEQFF,TGTGCCAGCAGCTTAGGGGGGGAGGGGAATGAGCAGTTCTTC
-,TRBD2,TRBV30,TRBJ2-3,CAWSAQRGGTDTQYF,TGTGCCTGGAGTGCCCAGCGGGGGGGCACAGATACGCAGTATTTT
-,TRBD2,TRBV30,TRBJ2-5,CAWETGGARGTQYF,TGTGCCTGGGAAACCGGGGGGGCAAGGGGGACCCAGTACTTC
-,-,TRBV7-9,TRBJ1-2,CASSPGSGYTF,TGTGCCAGCAGCCCGGGGAGTGGCTACACCTTC
-,TRBD1,TRBV6-5,TRBJ1-2,CASRPVDRVGYGYTF,TGTGCCAGCAGGCCCGTTGACAGGGTCGGCTATGGCTACACCTTC
-,-,TRBV5-1,TRBJ1-2,CASSLVSTQAPGNYGYTF,TGCGCCAGCAGCTTGGTGTCTACGCAGGCGCCAGGTAACTATGGCTACACCTTC
once,TRBD1,TRBV24-1,TRBJ1-2,CATSDSGGYGYTF,TGTGCCACCAGTGATTCAGGGGGCTATGGCTACACCTTC
-,TRBD1,TRBV10-1,TRBJ1-3,CASSELQRGGQRDRGRSGNTIYF,TGCGCCAGCAGTGAGTTACAGAGGGGGGGACAACGGGACAGGGGAAGAAGTGGAAACACCATATATTTT
-,TRBD1,TRBV4-1,TRBJ1-1,CASSLDQGAEAFF,TGCGCCAGCAGCCTTGATCAGGGGGCGGAAGCTTTCTTT
-,-,TRBV7-3,TRBJ1-6,CASSQQGGNSPLHF,TGTGCCAGCAGCCAACAGGGTGGAAATTCACCCCTCCACTTT
few,-,TRBV7-9,TRBJ1-3,CASSLVVGQGSGNTIYF,TGTGCCAGCAGCTTAGTTGTTGGGCAGGGCTCTGGAAACACCATATATTTT
-,-,TRBV25-1,TRBJ1-4,CASIGGEKLFF,TGTGCCAGCATCGGGGGGGAAAAACTGTTTTTT
-,-,TRBV3-1/TRBV3-2,TRBJ1-1,CASSQASGGPTEAFF,TGTGCCAGCAGCCAAGCATCCGGGGGGCCCACTGAAGCTTTCTTT
-,-,TRBV18,TRBJ1-4,CASSLLYSGTNEKLFF,TGTGCCAGCTCACTCTTGTATTCGGGAACTAATGAAAAACTGTTTTTT
-,-,TRBV5-1,TRBJ1-4,CASSLGQSNEKLFF,TGCGCCAGCAGCTTGGGACAGTCTAATGAAAAACTGTTTTTT
-,TRBD1,TRBV9,TRBJ1-2,CASSVRTGARGYTF,TGTGCCAGCAGCGTCAGGACAGGGGCACGGGGCTACACCTTC
-,-,TRBV27,TRBJ2-2,CASTGLRNTGELFF,TGTGCCAGCACGGGACTGAGGAACACCGGGGAGCTGTTTTTT
-,-,TRBV6-2/TRBV6-3,TRBJ1-5,CASSYSGAESNQPQHF,TGTGCCAGCAGTTACTCGGGGGCGGAGAGCAATCAGCCCCAGCATTTT
-,-,TRBV9,TRBJ1-1,CASSVGINTEAFF,TGTGCCAGCAGCGTAGGTATAAACACTGAAGCTTTCTTT
once,TRBD2,TRBV10-3,TRBJ2-2,CAMKRGYTGELFF,TGTGCGATGAAGCGGGGGTACACCGGGGAGCTGTTTTTT
-,-,TRBV2,TRBJ2-5,CASSEDYGIQYF,TGTGCCAGCAGTGAAGACTACGGCATCCAGTACTTC
-,-,TRBV3-1/TRBV3-2,TRBJ1-2,CASSPSGRDGYTF,TGTGCCAGCAGCCCGTCCGGGAGAGATGGCTACACCTTC
-,-,TRBV18,TRBJ1-2,CASSPPSRTDWAYGYTF,TGTGCCAGCTCACCACCCTCTAGGACAGATTGGGCCTATGGCTACACCTTC
-,-,TRBV4-2,TRBJ1-2,CASSQDLPGASGYGYTF,TGTGCCAGCAGCCAAGATCTTCCAGGGGCCTCCGGGTATGGCTACACCTTC
-,-,TRBV5-1,TRBJ1-6,CASSRGSDRAVYNSPLHF,TGCGCCAGCAGCCGAGGCTCGGACAGAGCAGTTTATAATTCACCCCTCCACTTT
-,-,TRBV7-2,TRBJ1-1,CASSFTTAREGTEAFF,TGTGCCAGCAGCTTTACAACTGCCAGGGAGGGCACTGAAGCTTTCTTT
-,TRBD1,TRBV18,TRBJ1-4,CASSPSLDRANEKLFF,TGTGCCAGCTCACCATCTTTAGACAGGGCTAATGAAAAACTGTTTTTT
-,-,TRBV3-1/TRBV3-2,TRBJ2-7,CASSLLGYEQYF,TGTGCCAGCAGCCTCCTCGGGTACGAGCAGTACTTC
-,TRBD1,TRBV9,TRBJ1-2,CASSVERTGRGYTF,TGTGCCAGCAGCGTAGAGAGGACAGGGCGCGGCTACACCTTC
-,TRBD1,TRBV2,TRBJ1-5,CASSEGTGGLQPQHF,TGTGCCAGCAGTGAAGGGACAGGGGGCCTCCAGCCCCAGCATTTT
-,TRBD1,TRBV6-5,TRBJ2-7,CASSPDRGYEQYF,TGTGCCAGCAGTCCCGACAGGGGGTACGAGCAGTACTTC
-,TRBD2,TRBV5-6,TRBJ2-3,CASMLAGDPTDTQYF,TGTGCCAGCATGTTAGCGGGGGACCCCACAGATACGCAGTATTTT
-,-,TRBV14,TRBJ1-2,CASSQGGGYGYTF,TGTGCCAGCAGCCAGGGAGGGGGCTATGGCTACACCTTC
-,TRBD1,TRBV19,TRBJ1-5,CASSIWGQGVGQPQHF,TGTGCCAGTAGTATATGGGGACAGGGGGTCGGCCAGCCCCAGCATTTT
-,TRBD1,TRBV30,TRBJ1-2,CAWGTGGNYGYTF,TGTGCCTGGGGGACAGGGGGAAACTATGGCTACACCTTC
-,TRBD1,TRBV12-5,TRBJ1-5,CASGTGTENQPQHF,TGTGCTAGTGGTACCGGGACAGAGAATCAGCCCCAGCATTTT
-,-,TRBV27,TRBJ1-5,CASSFAGEGQPQHF,TGTGCCAGCAGTTTTGCGGGAGAGGGGCAGCCCCAGCATTTT
-,-,TRBV7-9,TRBJ2-5,CASSRGGTQETQYF,TGTGCCAGCAGCCGAGGGGGAACCCAAGAGACCCAGTACTTC
-,TRBD1,TRBV6-1,TRBJ1-2,CASSERQGALAGYTF,TGTGCCAGCAGTGAAAGACAGGGGGCTTTAGCTGGCTACACCTTC
-,TRBD1,TRBV5-1,TRBJ2-2,CASSLEGAKGGELFF,TGCGCCAGCAGCTTGGAGGGGGCAAAGGGCGGGGAGCTGTTTTTT
-,-,TRBV7-3,TRBJ2-3,CASSRGSRYTQYF,TGTGCCAGCAGCCGGGGATCACGATATACGCAGTATTTT
-,TRBD2,TRBV18,TRBJ2-1,CASSGLAGGNEQFF,TGTGCCAGCTCCGGACTAGCGGGGGGCAATGAGCAGTTCTTC
-,-,TRBV18,TRBJ1-5,CASSGAQDQPQHF,TGTGCCAGCTCGGGGGCCCAGGATCAGCCCCAGCATTTT